Following are 8 T cell receptor beta chains from one sample sequenced in a study of blood T cell repertoires in COVID-19. Libraries were prepared by immunoSEQ multiplex PCR; TCRdb keeps only in-frame clonotypes and omits some of them. Altogether under 200,000 clones are present, about 86% being singletons, with the ten largest covering around 0.99%. The specimen sequenced was peripheral blood. The receptor source for this set is a man between 18 and 35 years old with acute or convalescent COVID-19.

The rearrangement links TRBV30 to TRBJ1-3, with D possibly TRBD1 on 6 matching bases. Germline CDR1 is GTSNPN and CDR2 is SVGIG (reference sequence). Between the trimmed V and J ends, which lost 4 bases and 7 bases, there was a span of 11 bases. The CDR3 has 12 residues. The CDR3 is CAWTGGANTIYF. CDR3 nucleotides: TGTGCCTGGACCGGGGGGGCTAACACCATATATTTT.

V and J are TRBV27 and TRBJ2-2; D not resolved. In germline, CDR1 is MNHEY, CDR2 SMNVEV (reference sequence). The V end lost 7 bases, the J end lost 1 base, and 16 bases lay between the germline ends. The CDR3 sequence is 16 residues long. The CDR3 DNA sequence: TGTGCCAGCACCTTAACCCCCCAGGTGAACACCGGGGAGCTGTTTTTT. The encoded protein is CASTLTPQVNTGELFF.

The chain employs TRBV23-1 and TRBJ2-7, with a weak D call TRBD2 (6 bases). TRBV23-1 is identified as an open reading frame with a role that is uncertain. V lost 4 bases and J lost 4, with 11 bases in between. The CDR3 extends over 13 amino acids. Here the CDR3 DNA reads TGCGCCAGCAGTCCCCCGGGGAGGTACGAGCAGTACGTC. Residues: CASSPPGRYEQYV.

The V gene is TRBV9, the J gene TRBJ2-1; TRBD1 matches at 12 bases. Trimming cost V 4 bases and J 5 bases; bases outside gene matches: 1. Germline assignment: CDR1 SGDLS and CDR2 YYNGEE. The CDR3 totals 14 residues. CDR3 loop: CASSRDRGHNEQFF. In DNA, the CDR3 is TGTGCCAGCAGCCGGGACAGGGGGCACAATGAGCAGTTCTTC.

This chain connects TRBV24-1 to TRBJ1-4; 7 nucleotides line up with TRBD1. Germline CDR1 reads KGHDR; CDR2 reads SFDVKD. V trimming: 3 bases; J trimming: 14 bases; junction bases outside the gene matches: 8. The CDR3 loop spans 13 amino acids. The CDR3 DNA sequence: TGTGCCACCAGTGATCGTACAGGGGCGCGGCTGTTTTTT. It translates to CATSDRTGARLFF.

The chain has TRBV6-4 and TRBJ1-5; D call uncertain. The germline V gene encodes CDR1 MRHNA and CDR2 SNTAGT. Trimming took 6 bases from V and 8 from J, leaving 14 bases between them. This CDR3 region has 13 residues. CDR3 region: CASSPNRVEPQHF. Here the CDR3 DNA reads TGTGCCAGCAGCCCGAACCGAGTAGAGCCCCAGCATTTT.

The chain links TRBV7-8 to TRBJ2-3; D not resolved. V dropped 4 bases and J dropped 3 bases, with 14 bases sitting between them. The CDR3 runs 15 residues. Per germline, CDR1 SGHVS and CDR2 FQNEAQ. The DNA of the CDR3 is TGTGCCAGCAGCTACGGAGATGTCGGAACAGATACGCAGTATTTT. Amino acids: CASSYGDVGTDTQYF. Filled out from reference TRBV7-8 and TRBJ2-3, the complete variable domain reads GAGVSQSPRYKVAKRGQDVALRCDPISGHVSLFWYQQALGQGPEFLTYFQNEAQLDKSGLPSDRFFAERPEGSVSTLKIQRTQQEDSAVYLCASSYGDVGTDTQYFGPGTRLTVL.

This clone was counted between two and nine times. In DNA, the CDR3 is TGTGCCAGCAGTAGGCAGGGAATCCATGGCTACACCTTC. Translation gives CASSRQGIHGYTF. V and J are TRBV6-5 and TRBJ1-2; tentatively, D is TRBD1 (5 bases). The CDR3 length is 13 residues. Trimming pared 5 bases from V and 6 bases from J, leaving 13 bases between. Germline V gives CDR1 MNHEY, CDR2 SVGAGI.